The 14 T cell receptor beta chains below were found in one sample sequenced in a study of response to subunit inactivated influenza vaccine. TCRdb used MiXCR to reprocess the RT-PCR reads, holding one entry per CDR3 protein. The table lists hundreds of thousands of distinct CDR3 sequences, roughly 15% of them singletons. The source material was PBMCs from blood, sampled around two weeks before vaccination. Source of these receptors: a man in his forties or fifties who received an inactivated influenza vaccine.

V and J are TRBV21-1 and TRBJ2-7; the D segment call TRBD2 is taken from the table without a DNA check. TRBV21-1 is labeled a pseudogene. This CDR3 has 15 residues. The CDR3 protein is CASSKGRLAGYEQYF. The CDR3 DNA sequence: TGTGCCAGCAGCAAAGGGCGGCTAGCGGGCTACGAGCAGTACTTC.

This clonotype was seen more than once but under ten times. The J gene is TRBJ2-7, the V gene TRBV28; D ambiguous. Trimming stripped 7 bases from V and 0 bases from J, with 19 bases between. Per germline, CDR1 MDHEN and CDR2 SYDVKM. There are 16 residues in the CDR3. The CDR3 region is CASISSIGSGSYEQYF. Here the CDR3 DNA reads TGTGCCAGCATCTCTTCCATAGGGTCCGGCTCCTACGAGCAGTACTTC.

The table lists this clonotype with many counts. The V call is TRBV12-3 or TRBV12-4, the J call TRBJ2-7, with 8 bases fitting TRBD1. The CDR3 loop spans 15 amino acids. The V and J ends lost 5 bases and 8 bases, in that order; junction bases with no gene match: 14. Written as DNA, the CDR3 is TGTGCCAGCAGTAGCCGGACAGGGACGTCGGTCAAGCAGTACTTC. Translation: CASSSRTGTSVKQYF.

CDR3 DNA sequence: TGCAGTGCTAGTCCGGGAGTAGGCTACACCTTC. Its protein product is CSASPGVGYTF. The genes are TRBV20-1 and TRBJ1-2; no firm D call. The ends were cut back, 3 bases at V and 8 bases at J, with 10 bases in the middle. Germline V gene sequence: CDR1 DFQATT, CDR2 SNEGSKA (reference sequence). The CDR3 loop spans 11 amino acids.

This clonotype occurred many times. This chain links TRBV12-3 or TRBV12-4 with TRBJ2-3; unclear D gene. V lost 6 bases and J lost 4, with 20 bases in between. This CDR3 contains 16 residues. DNA for the CDR3: TGTGCCAGCAGCGGAGATGAGGTGTCTAGTCCAGATACGCAGTATTTT. Its protein is CASSGDEVSSPDTQYF.

This chain uses TRBV6-2 or TRBV6-3 with TRBJ2-7, with no clear D. The V and J ends lost 7 bases and 4 bases respectively, with 5 bases between them. Looked up from germline, CDR1 is MNHEY and CDR2 is SVGEGT. This CDR3 spans 10 amino acids. CDR3 loop: CASNPYEQYF. CDR3 bases: TGTGCCAGCAATCCTTACGAGCAGTACTTC.

This clonotype was seen only a few times. The rearrangement links TRBV7-8 to TRBJ2-7; 9 bases are a match to TRBD2. The CDR3 loop spans 14 amino acids. The V gene end was trimmed by 8 bases and the J gene end by 6 bases; junction bases not matched to a gene: 11. Germline V CDR1 and CDR2: SGHVS, FQNEAQ. The CDR3 coding sequence is TGTGCCAGCGGGGGACTAGCACCGCTGGCCGAGCAGTACTTC. Residues: CASGGLAPLAEQYF. Full variable domain (missing parts from reference TRBV7-8 and TRBJ2-7): GAGVSQSPRYKVAKRGQDVALRCDPISGHVSLFWYQQALGQGPEFLTYFQNEAQLDKSGLPSDRFFAERPEGSVSTLKIQRTQQEDSAVYLCASGGLAPLAEQYFGPGTRLTVT.

V usage is TRBV7-9 and J usage is TRBJ2-5; 11 nucleotides agree with TRBD2. Germline V gene data show CDR1 as SEHNR and CDR2 as FQNEAQ (reference sequence). The ends lost 1 base at V and 4 bases at J; junction bases unmatched: 2. CDR3 length: 15 residues. The CDR3 spells CASSLELAGVETQYF. CDR3 nucleotide sequence: TGTGCCAGCAGCTTAGAACTAGCGGGAGTAGAGACCCAGTACTTC.

There are a few counts of this clonotype. The chain carries TRBV5-1 and TRBJ2-1; 11 bases match TRBD1. Germline V gene data show CDR1 as SGHRS and CDR2 as YFSETQ. The CDR3 is 15 residues long. V was clipped by 4 bases and J by 3 bases; unmatched bases: 3. In DNA form, the CDR3 reads TGCGCCAGCAGCGCGGGACAGGGGGTCTACAATGAGCAGTTCTTC. The encoded protein is CASSAGQGVYNEQFF.

This clonotype was seen a handful of times. The chain joins TRBV12-3 or TRBV12-4 to TRBJ2-7, with D possibly matching TRBD2 (5 bases). The CDR3 has 15 amino acids. The ends were cut back, 3 bases at V and 2 bases at J, with 14 bases in the middle. CDR3 residues: CASSLRGGRTYEQYF. The CDR3 DNA follows: TGTGCCAGCAGTTTGCGAGGCGGGCGCACCTACGAGCAGTACTTC.

The J gene is TRBJ1-3, the V gene TRBV28; D call uncertain. CDR1 MDHEN and CDR2 SYDVKM come from the germline V gene. V lost 10 bases and J 2 bases, leaving 9 bases between the germline ends. The length of the CDR3 is 12 residues. As DNA, the CDR3 is TGTGCCACCTATGCAGCTGGAAACACCATATATTTT. Its translation is CATYAAGNTIYF. Full variable domain (remainder filled in from reference TRBV28 and TRBJ1-3): DVKVTQSSRYLVKRTGEKVFLECVQDMDHENMFWYRQDPGLGLRLIYFSYDVKMKEKGDIPEGYSVSREKKERFSLILESASTNQTSMYLCATYAAGNTIYFGEGSWLTVV.

The V gene is TRBV11-2, the J gene TRBJ2-1, with 9 bases matching TRBD1. V was pared by 5 bases and J by 2 bases, with 4 bases of the junction left unmatched. This CDR3 comprises 15 residues. Looked up from germline, CDR1 is SGHAT and CDR2 is FQNNGV. CDR3: CASSTGQGPYNEQFF. The CDR3, as DNA: TGTGCCAGCAGCACAGGACAGGGGCCCTACAATGAGCAGTTCTTC.

The CDR3 coding sequence is TGTGCCATCAGTGAGTCCCTGCGAGGCCCCCATGGCTACACCTTC. This gives the protein CAISESLRGPHGYTF. V usage is TRBV10-3 and J usage is TRBJ1-2, with D unclear. CDR1 ENHRY and CDR2 SYGVKD come from the germline V gene. Trimming stripped 0 bases from V and 6 bases from J, with 14 bases between. The CDR3 runs 15 residues.

This clonotype was observed a few times. The chain carries TRBV7-2 and TRBJ1-4; 7 bases line up with TRBD1. The junction had 5 bases not matched to a gene; V was cut back by 2 bases and J by 5 bases. This CDR3 has 15 residues. The germline CDR1 and CDR2 sequences are SGHTA and FQGNSA. Here the CDR3 reads CASSLLRQGNEKLFF. DNA of the CDR3: TGTGCCAGCAGCTTATTGCGACAGGGAAATGAAAAACTGTTTTTT. Supplemented by reference TRBV7-2 and TRBJ1-4, the full variable domain reads GAGVSQSPSNKVTEKGKDVELRCDPISGHTALYWYRQSLGQGLEFLIYFQGNSAPDKSGLPSDRFSAERTGGSVSTLTIQRTQQEDSAVYLCASSLLRQGNEKLFFGSGTQLSVL.